The 8 T cell receptor beta chains presented below share a single source sample, sequenced in a study of human T cells and chemical hapten exposure. TCRdb processed the RACE reads anew with MiXCR; each CDR3 protein has one entry. Of 180,000 or so distinct CDR3 sequences in the sample, about a fifth were seen once. Time point given: patch test 1, 2 weeks after DPC sensitization. Treatment here: therapeutic diphenylcyclopropenone sensitization with weekly scalp DPC. Sequenced material: whole blood, taken in connection with sensitization to the hapten diphenylcyclopropenone (DPC). The receptor source for this set is a woman in her fifties or sixties with alopecia areata. Some clones in this sample may be carry-over from other donors' samples.

This clonotype showed up just a few times. The chain links TRBV5-1 to TRBJ2-1, with TRBD2 identical over 7 bases. Germline CDR1 SGHRS, CDR2 YFSETQ. The CDR3 is made up of 14 amino acids. V shed 2 bases and J 10 bases; nucleotides not matched to a gene: 9. The CDR3 loop reads CASSLVGREGEQFF. CDR3 nucleotide sequence: TGCGCCAGCAGCTTAGTTGGCAGGGAGGGAGAGCAGTTCTTC.

This chain uses TRBV10-1 with TRBJ2-1; D might be TRBD1 (6 bases). The germline gives CDR1 WNHNN, CDR2 SYGVQD (reference sequence). V lost 5 bases, J lost 7 bases, and 18 bases lay in between. The length of the CDR3 is 15 residues. CDR3 nucleotides: TGCGCCAGCAGTCCTTTGACAGGTCAGGTGAATGAGCAGTTCTTC. Its protein product is CASSPLTGQVNEQFF.

The chain uses TRBV20-1 and TRBJ2-7; 9 bases agree with TRBD2. CDR1 and CDR2 from the germline V gene are DFQATT and SNEGSKA (reference sequence). This CDR3 has 15 residues. Trimming removed 0 bases from V and 3 bases from J; junction bases left unmatched: 6. CDR3 sequence: CSARDWLAGNYEQYF. The DNA of the CDR3 is TGCAGTGCTAGAGATTGGCTAGCGGGAAACTACGAGCAGTACTTC.

This clonotype was detected a few times. The V call is TRBV7-3, the J call TRBJ1-1, with 8 bases matching TRBD1. This CDR3 is built from 13 residues. V lost 4 bases to trimming and J lost 4 bases; unmatched junction nucleotides: 2. Germline V gene data show CDR1 as SGHTA and CDR2 as FQGTGA. The CDR3 sequence: CASSSQGGTEAFF. CDR3 DNA sequence: TGTGCCAGCAGCTCACAGGGGGGCACTGAAGCTTTCTTT.

Here the CDR3 reads CASSARDSSYNEQFF. The CDR3 DNA sequence: TGTGCCAGCAGTGCCCGGGACTCCTCCTACAATGAGCAGTTCTTC. V is TRBV12-3 or TRBV12-4 and J is TRBJ2-1; a weak D match, TRBD2 (6 bases). This CDR3 comprises 15 residues. V was trimmed by 5 bases and J by 0 bases, leaving 11 bases between them.

V gene TRBV5-1 combines with J gene TRBJ2-2; D uncertain. Germline V gives CDR1 SGHRS, CDR2 YFSETQ. V lost 0 bases to trimming and J lost 5 bases, with 5 bases between them. The CDR3 has 13 amino acids. Written as DNA, the CDR3 is TGCGCCAGCAGCTTGGAGATTACCGGGGAGCTGTTTTTT. Protein product: CASSLEITGELFF.

This clonotype was seen only a few times. The chain employs TRBV12-3 or TRBV12-4 and TRBJ2-5, with TRBD2 matching 10 bases. V trimming: 8 bases; J trimming: 4 bases; junction bases outside the gene matches: 1. This CDR3 comprises 12 residues. CDR3 protein: CASGTSVETQYF. CDR3 nucleotide sequence: TGTGCCAGCGGGACTAGCGTAGAGACCCAGTACTTC.

The chain employs TRBV20-1 and TRBJ1-1, with D hard to call. The V and J ends lost 0 bases and 2 bases respectively, with 22 bases between them. This CDR3 region has 18 residues. CDR1 DFQATT and CDR2 SNEGSKA come from the germline V gene (reference sequence). CDR3 loop: CSAREISRNFIDNTEAFF. CDR3 nucleotides: TGCAGTGCTAGAGAAATTAGCAGGAATTTTATCGATAACACTGAAGCTTTCTTT.